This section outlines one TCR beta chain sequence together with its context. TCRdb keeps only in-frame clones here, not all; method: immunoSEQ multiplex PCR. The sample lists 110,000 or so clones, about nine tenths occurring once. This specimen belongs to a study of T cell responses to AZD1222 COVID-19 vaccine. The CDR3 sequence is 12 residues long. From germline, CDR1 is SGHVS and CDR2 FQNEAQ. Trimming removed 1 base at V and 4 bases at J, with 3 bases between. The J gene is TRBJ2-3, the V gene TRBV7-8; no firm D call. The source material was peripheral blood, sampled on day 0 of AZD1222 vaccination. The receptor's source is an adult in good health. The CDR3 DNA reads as TGTGCCAGCAGCTTAGGCCCAGATACGCAGTATTTT. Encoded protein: CASSLGPDTQYF.